This is a list of T cell receptor beta chains from one sample in a study of T cell responses to AZD1222 COVID-19 vaccine. TCRdb's table, derived via immunoSEQ multiplex PCR, lists solely in-frame clones and lacks some. The sample lists 160,000 or so clones; around nine tenths were seen once. The source was peripheral blood, collected on day 0 of AZD1222 vaccination. Receptors originate from an adult in good health. Each CDR3 is given with its conserved first and last residue. The order of the fields is CDR3 protein, CDR3 length, J gene, V gene.

CATSESDNEQFF 12 TRBJ2-1 TRBV24-1
CAWKLDRVYGYTF 13 TRBJ1-2 TRBV30
CASRRTVNTEAFF 13 TRBJ1-1 TRBV7-9
CASSRGHRDRLIDTQYF 17 TRBJ2-3 TRBV5-8
CASSKGNTEAFF 12 TRBJ1-1 TRBV7-9
CASSVQGGLNYGYTF 15 TRBJ1-2 TRBV5-5
CASSHLDPEVAFF 13 TRBJ1-1 TRBV4-1
CASRWGEYSNQPQHF 15 TRBJ1-5 TRBV6-5
CASSLRAGGAETQYF 15 TRBJ2-5 TRBV6-2/TRBV6-3
CASSPDYYNEQFF 13 TRBJ2-1 TRBV4-2
CASGILTGGNSPLHF 15 TRBJ1-6 TRBV25-1
CASSSYRGYNYGYTF 15 TRBJ1-2 TRBV21-1
CASSYIGVEETQYF 14 TRBJ2-5 TRBV3-1/TRBV3-2
CASSPGPTGEQYF 13 TRBJ2-7 TRBV2
CASSSPGLAGPQLGEQFF 18 TRBJ2-1 TRBV23-1
CASSPPMAEAFF 12 TRBJ1-1 TRBV18
CASSESWGGNTIYF 14 TRBJ1-3 TRBV2
CASSQEGAGVKETQYF 16 TRBJ2-5 TRBV4-1
CASSSARGYGYTF 13 TRBJ1-2 TRBV28
CASSHVPGQGNEAFF 15 TRBJ1-1 TRBV4-1
CASSGLGGRDEQFF 14 TRBJ2-1 TRBV2
CASRSSGSYNEQFF 14 TRBJ2-1 TRBV19
CASLGQVLYGYTF 13 TRBJ1-2 TRBV6-6
CASSHQRGSPLHF 13 TRBJ1-6 TRBV3-1/TRBV3-2
CASNDRGRANGYEQFF 16 TRBJ2-1 TRBV2
CASKLGRSMGEQYF 14 TRBJ2-7 TRBV19
CASSFQGTGTDTQYF 15 TRBJ2-3 TRBV27
CASSLYRGASNTGELFF 17 TRBJ2-2 TRBV5-8
CASSLGQSGGYTF 13 TRBJ1-2 TRBV12-3/TRBV12-4
CASSYYTGGTEAFF 14 TRBJ1-1 TRBV6-5
CATSRGSNSPLHF 13 TRBJ1-6 TRBV15
CSAIKRNEQFF 11 TRBJ2-1 TRBV20-1
CASSLGPGGTEAFF 14 TRBJ1-1 TRBV27
CASSPGWEDTEAFF 14 TRBJ1-1 TRBV7-8
CASSWSRINTGELFF 15 TRBJ2-2 TRBV6-8
CAWSVWGGNQPQHF 14 TRBJ1-5 TRBV30
CASSYSLQVPGNTIYF 16 TRBJ1-3 TRBV6-5
CASSSSSGTSGKETQYF 17 TRBJ2-5 TRBV5-4
CASGLALSEQYF 12 TRBJ2-7 TRBV12-5
CASSQDRSEQFF 12 TRBJ2-1 TRBV3-1/TRBV3-2
CASSTSHGDTQYF 13 TRBJ2-3 TRBV19
CASSLGQGVSGANVLTF 17 TRBJ2-6 TRBV3-1/TRBV3-2
CASSPAGGRQPQHF 14 TRBJ1-5 TRBV5-8
CATSEDFQETQYF 13 TRBJ2-5 TRBV24-1
CSVSGQRNTEAFF 13 TRBJ1-1 TRBV29-1
CASAFRRSAIYNEQFF 16 TRBJ2-1 TRBV12-5
CASSSTSGTLLPGTQYF 17 TRBJ2-5 TRBV5-1
CASSSTGGYTLNAFF 15 TRBJ1-1 TRBV28
CASSPYVGTGGRWYQETQYF 20 TRBJ2-5 TRBV27
CASTSDRGGNQPQHF 15 TRBJ1-5 TRBV6-5
CATTPRGQGSDTQYF 15 TRBJ2-3 TRBV15
CASSVLRQGHNQPQHF 16 TRBJ1-5 TRBV19
CASSQLGQGAGGYTF 15 TRBJ1-2 TRBV14
CASSPRRGGRVKNTEAFF 18 TRBJ1-1 TRBV18
CASTDGAGGPEQFF 14 TRBJ2-1 TRBV6-5
CASRRPGLNYGYTF 14 TRBJ1-2 TRBV6-5
CAISESANGYTF 12 TRBJ1-2 TRBV10-3
CATSRGAGNTIYF 13 TRBJ1-3 TRBV6-5
CASSNPGREAFF 12 TRBJ1-1 TRBV19
CASSQDQGALTEAFF 15 TRBJ1-1 TRBV4-1